What follows are 28 T cell receptor beta chains derived from one specimen sequenced in a study of PD-1 blockade in classical Hodgkin lymphoma. With no exception, relapse followed autologous stem cell transplantation in all patients, and brentuximab vedotin exposure varied. Libraries were prepared by immunoSEQ multiplex PCR; TCRdb keeps only in-frame clonotypes and omits some of them. The sample yields over 15,000 clones, roughly 83% seen once. Specimen: peripheral blood mononuclear cells (PBMCs), collected before the second cycle of nivolumab. These receptors originate from a human donor with classical Hodgkin lymphoma.

This clone is deemed medium-sized. The CDR3 DNA reads as TGTGCCAGCAGCTTTAACCACAGGGGTCTTGAAGCTTTCTTT. The encoded protein is CASSFNHRGLEAFF. The gene calls are TRBV11-2 and TRBJ1-1, with TRBD1 matching 7 bases. The CDR3 loop spans 14 amino acids. Germline CDR1 is SGHAT and CDR2 is FQNNGV. After removal of 3 bases from V and 7 bases from J, the junction contained 8 bases not matched to a gene.

The table lists this clone with a count of one. The chain carries TRBV19 and TRBJ2-1; maybe TRBD2 (6 bases). Trimming removed 7 bases at V and 7 bases at J, with 14 bases between. This CDR3 has 13 amino acids. Germline assignment: CDR1 LNHDA and CDR2 SQIVND (reference sequence). The CDR3 DNA sequence: TGTGCCAGTACCCCGGGACTTAGGAATGAGCAGTTCTTC. Amino acid sequence: CASTPGLRNEQFF.

The V gene is TRBV10-3, the J gene TRBJ1-2, with 10 bases lining up with TRBD1. Trimming cost V 6 bases and J 5 bases; bases outside gene matches: 24. The CDR3 sequence is 20 residues long. Per germline, CDR1 ENHRY and CDR2 SYGVKD. The CDR3 DNA follows: TGTGCCATCAGGACCGGGACAGGGGTGAAGACGCTAGCGGGGACTTATGGCTACACCTTC. This codes for CAIRTGTGVKTLAGTYGYTF.

This chain links TRBV5-1 with TRBJ2-7; 7 bases agree with TRBD1. The CDR3 extends over 13 amino acids. Trimming removed 3 bases from V and 2 bases from J; junction bases left unmatched: 2. In germline, CDR1 is SGHRS, CDR2 YFSETQ. The CDR3 region is CASSSTGAYEQYF. The CDR3 DNA reads TGCGCCAGCAGCTCCACAGGGGCCTACGAGCAGTACTTC.

The chain couples TRBV29-1 to TRBJ1-1; perhaps TRBD1 as D (6 bases). Germline V gives CDR1 SQVTM, CDR2 ANQGSEA. The ends were cut back, 4 bases at V and 5 bases at J, with 14 bases in the middle. This CDR3 contains 13 residues. The CDR3: CSVARTDSTEAFF. Here the CDR3 DNA reads TGCAGCGTTGCCCGGACAGATTCTACTGAAGCTTTCTTT.

This chain uses TRBV2 with TRBJ1-5; D is possibly TRBD1 (5 bases). In germline, CDR1 is SNHLY, CDR2 FYNNEI. The CDR3 is 15 residues long. Trimming stripped 6 bases from V and 0 bases from J, with 12 bases between. The CDR3 region is CASRAQELSNQPQHF. CDR3 DNA: TGTGCCAGCAGAGCACAGGAACTTAGCAATCAGCCCCAGCATTTT.

The rearrangement joins TRBV6-1 to TRBJ2-5; tentative D call: TRBD2 (5 bases). The CDR3 runs to 13 residues. V dropped 4 bases and J dropped 4 bases, with 10 bases sitting between them. The germline gives CDR1 MNHNS, CDR2 SASEGT. The CDR3 here is CASSAGSGETQYF. DNA of the CDR3: TGTGCCAGCAGTGCCGGCAGCGGAGAGACCCAGTACTTC.

The genes are TRBV6-6 and TRBJ1-6; D unresolved. CDR1 is MNHNY, CDR2 SVGAGI, per germline (reference sequence). This CDR3 contains 13 residues. V lost 6 bases and J lost 6, with 9 bases in between. In nucleotides, the CDR3 is TGTGCCAGCAGCCGCGGTACTAATTCACCCCTCCACTTT. Translated, it gives CASSRGTNSPLHF.

This clone showed up just once. The chain recombines TRBV28 with TRBJ2-2, with 8 bases that match TRBD1. Unmatched junction bases numbered 7, after V lost 5 bases and J lost 2 bases. CDR1 and CDR2 from the germline V gene are MDHEN and SYDVKM. There are 16 residues in the CDR3. CDR3 amino acids: CASSPYRGYNTGELFF. CDR3 DNA sequence: TGTGCCAGCAGTCCATACAGGGGGTATAACACCGGGGAGCTGTTTTTT.

The chain recombines TRBV6-5 with TRBJ1-5; D unresolved. CDR3 size: 14 residues. The V gene lost 6 bases and the J gene lost 1 base, with 10 bases spanning the gap. CDR1 and CDR2 (germline): MNHEY, SVGAGI. In nucleotides, the CDR3 is TGTGCCAGCAGCTACACAATAAGCAATCAGCCCCAGCATTTT. Its protein is CASSYTISNQPQHF.

The chain combines TRBV13 with TRBJ1-2; 7 bases map to TRBD1. From germline, CDR1 is PRHDT and CDR2 FYEKMQ (reference sequence). Trimming at V came to 7 bases and at J to 8 bases, leaving 13 bases not matched to a gene. This CDR3 has 14 amino acids. The CDR3: CASTLRQGKRGYTF. The CDR3 region has the DNA TGTGCCAGCACCCTGCGACAGGGTAAACGGGGCTACACCTTC.

J is TRBJ1-1 and V is TRBV6-5, with TRBD1 matching 9 bases. This CDR3 is built from 16 residues. Germline lookup yields CDR1 MNHEY and CDR2 SVGAGI. Trimming took 4 bases from V and 7 from J; bases not matched to a gene: 13. CDR3 nucleotides: TGTGCCAGCAGTTGGCGGGGGGGACAGGGCCCAGATGAAGCTTTCTTT. Translating gives CASSWRGGQGPDEAFF.

The gene calls are TRBV30 and TRBJ2-7; no firm D call. Trimming removed 4 bases from V and 4 bases from J, with 11 bases in between. This CDR3 region has 12 residues. CDR1 and CDR2 (germline): GTSNPN, SVGIG (reference sequence). CDR3 amino acids: CAWNDSGYEQYF. The CDR3 DNA sequence: TGTGCCTGGAACGACTCGGGTTACGAGCAGTACTTC. Supplemented by reference TRBV30 and TRBJ2-7, the full variable domain reads SQTIHQWPATLVQPVGSPLSLECTVEGTSNPNLYWYRQAAGRGLQLLFYSVGIGQISSEVPQNLSASRPQDRQFILSSKKLLLSDSGFYLCAWNDSGYEQYFGPGTRLTVT.

This clone was detected once. J is TRBJ2-1 and V is TRBV7-8; 8 nucleotides match TRBD1. The germline V gene has CDR1 SGHVS and CDR2 FQNEAQ. CDR3 length: 15 residues. The J segment lost 6 bases and the V segment lost 4 bases, leaving 8 bases of the junction unmatched. In DNA, the CDR3 is TGTGCCAGCAGCTCACTAACCGGACAGGGCAATGAGCAGTTCTTC. It translates to CASSSLTGQGNEQFF.

The chain has TRBV6-5 and TRBJ1-2, with D perhaps TRBD1 (5 bases). Germline V gives CDR1 MNHEY, CDR2 SVGAGI. V was shortened by 2 bases and J by 4 bases, with 8 bases between the two germline ends. The CDR3 sequence is 13 residues long. The CDR3 DNA follows: TGTGCCAGCAGTTACGGCAGGGCCTATGGCTACACCTTC. It translates to CASSYGRAYGYTF.

This sequence joins TRBV27 and TRBJ2-7, with D perhaps TRBD1 (5 bases). The CDR3 is 15 amino acids. In germline, CDR1 is MNHEY, CDR2 SMNVEV (reference sequence). V lost 5 bases and J 3 bases, leaving 17 bases between the germline ends. CDR3 residues: CASSIYVPDSYEQYF. CDR3 nucleotide sequence: TGTGCCAGCAGTATATACGTCCCAGACAGCTACGAGCAGTACTTC.

V gene TRBV30 combines with J gene TRBJ1-1; D not certain. V was pared by 0 bases and J by 3 bases, with 5 bases between. CDR1 GTSNPN and CDR2 SVGIG come from the germline V gene (reference sequence). This CDR3 region has 12 residues. CDR3 in DNA: TGTGCCTGGAGTGTAATGGACACTGAAGCTTTCTTT. Translating it yields CAWSVMDTEAFF.

This sequence joins TRBV5-5 and TRBJ1-1; D is ambiguous. Germline V gene sequence: CDR1 SGHKS, CDR2 YYEKEE (reference sequence). The CDR3 is 14 amino acids. The germline V and J ends were trimmed by 2 bases and 6 bases, with 14 bases remaining between them. The CDR3 DNA follows: TGTGCCAGCAGCTTTGCCTTACTGGTCCCTGAAGCTTTCTTT. It is translated as CASSFALLVPEAFF.

The V and J genes are TRBV7-9 and TRBJ1-4, with D unresolved. Deletions cut 5 bases from V and 0 bases from J, with 19 bases between. Looked up from germline, CDR1 is SEHNR and CDR2 is FQNEAQ (reference sequence). This CDR3 is 18 amino acids long. The CDR3 DNA is TGTGCCAGCAGCGACTCACCCCTTATGATGGCAACTAATGAAAAACTGTTTTTT. As protein: CASSDSPLMMATNEKLFF.

J is TRBJ1-4 and V is TRBV21-1. TRBV21-1 has pseudogene status. The CDR3 length is 15 residues. The DNA for the CDR3 is TGTGCCAGCAGCAAAGAAGGGGGGGAGGCTGAAAAACTGTTTTTT. Its translation: CASSKEGGEAEKLFF.

V gene TRBV30 combines with J gene TRBJ2-2; tentatively, D is TRBD2 (5 bases). Trimming took off 0 bases at V and 1 base at J, with 9 bases between the two ends. Germline V lookup: CDR1 GTSNPN, CDR2 SVGIG (reference sequence). The CDR3 sequence is 15 residues long. CDR3 residues: CAWSVSAGNTGELFF. In nucleotides, the CDR3 is TGTGCCTGGAGTGTATCGGCGGGGAACACCGGGGAGCTGTTTTTT.

This chain uses TRBV7-6 with TRBJ1-6, with D perhaps matching TRBD1 (6 bases). Germline CDR1 is SGHVS and CDR2 is FNYEAQ. V was pared by 5 bases and J by 9 bases, with 17 bases between. This CDR3 is built from 15 residues. DNA of the CDR3: TGTGCCAGCAGCACTGAGACAGGATGGGGTTCACCCCTCCACTTT. It translates to CASSTETGWGSPLHF.

V usage is TRBV6-4 and J usage is TRBJ2-1; 11 nucleotides align to TRBD2. This CDR3 has 16 amino acids. After removal of 0 bases from V and 6 bases from J, the junction contained 4 bases not matched to a gene. Germline V gene sequence: CDR1 MRHNA, CDR2 SNTAGT. CDR3 region: CASSDSETSGVNEQFF. The CDR3 DNA follows: TGTGCCAGCAGTGACTCGGAGACTAGCGGGGTCAATGAGCAGTTCTTC.

J is TRBJ2-3 and V is TRBV9; 7 bases are shared with TRBD2. V lost 0 bases and J lost 4; bases outside the gene matches: 8. Germline V gives CDR1 SGDLS, CDR2 YYNGEE. The CDR3 sequence is 16 residues long. The CDR3 protein is CASSVGGSQIADTQYF. The CDR3 bases are TGTGCCAGCAGCGTAGGCGGGAGTCAAATCGCAGATACGCAGTATTTT.

The genes are TRBV6-5 and TRBJ1-2, with 7 bases aligning to TRBD1. After removal of 1 base from V and 2 bases from J, the junction contained 4 bases not matched to a gene. Per the germline V gene, CDR1 is MNHEY and CDR2 is SVGAGI. The CDR3 is 15 amino acids. The CDR3 loop reads CASSYYLGQNYGYTF. DNA of the CDR3: TGTGCCAGCAGTTACTATCTGGGACAGAACTATGGCTACACCTTC.

The V and J genes are TRBV6-6 and TRBJ1-5, with D maybe TRBD1 (6 bases). The CDR3 runs 16 residues. V dropped 7 bases and J dropped 0 bases, with 16 bases sitting between them. Per germline, CDR1 MNHNY and CDR2 SVGAGI (reference sequence). The CDR3, as DNA: TGTGCCAGCACCGCGGAGGGGGGTTATAGCAATCAGCCCCAGCATTTT. Translation: CASTAEGGYSNQPQHF.

The chain carries TRBV19 and TRBJ2-7, with D perhaps TRBD2 (6 bases). Germline CDR1 reads LNHDA; CDR2 reads SQIVND (reference sequence). Trimming cost V 6 bases and J 1 base, with 10 bases left between them. This CDR3 is built from 13 residues. CDR3 sequence: CASSRDWSYEQYF. The DNA of the CDR3 is TGTGCCAGTAGCCGGGACTGGTCCTACGAGCAGTACTTC.

The chain uses TRBV28 and TRBJ1-5; TRBD1 agrees at 10 bases. J was trimmed by 2 bases and V by 6 bases; bases with no gene match: 7. This CDR3 has 16 residues. From germline, CDR1 is MDHEN and CDR2 SYDVKM. CDR3 nucleotides: TGTGCCAGCAGCGAGACAGGGGGCCGCGGCAATCAGCCCCAGCATTTT. It specifies CASSETGGRGNQPQHF.